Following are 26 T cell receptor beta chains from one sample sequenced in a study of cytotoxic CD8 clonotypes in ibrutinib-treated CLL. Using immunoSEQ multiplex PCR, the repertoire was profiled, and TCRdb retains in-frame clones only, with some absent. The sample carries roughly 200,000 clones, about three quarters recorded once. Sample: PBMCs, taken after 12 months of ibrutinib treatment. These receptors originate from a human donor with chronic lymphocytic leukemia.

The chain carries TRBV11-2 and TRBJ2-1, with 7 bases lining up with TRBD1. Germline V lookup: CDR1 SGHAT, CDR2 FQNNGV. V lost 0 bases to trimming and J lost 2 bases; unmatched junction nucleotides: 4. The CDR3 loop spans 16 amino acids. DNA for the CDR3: TGTGCCAGCAGCTTAGAGTCCGGACAGGCCTACAATGAGCAGTTCTTC. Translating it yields CASSLESGQAYNEQFF. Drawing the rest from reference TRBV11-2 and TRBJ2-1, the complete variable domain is EAGVAQSPRYKIIEKRQSVAFWCNPISGHATLYWYQQILGQGPKLLIQFQNNGVVDDSQLPKDRFSAERLKGVDSTLKIQPAKLEDSAVYLCASSLESGQAYNEQFFGPGTRLTVL.

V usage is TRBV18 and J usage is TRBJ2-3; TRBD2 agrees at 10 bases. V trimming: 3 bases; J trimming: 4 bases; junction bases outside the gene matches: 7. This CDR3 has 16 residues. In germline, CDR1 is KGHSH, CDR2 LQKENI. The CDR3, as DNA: TGTGCCAGCTCACCGGGCGGAGCGGGAGGGCCAGATACGCAGTATTTT. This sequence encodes CASSPGGAGGPDTQYF.

This CDR3 reads CASSLMGLDPDTQYF. As DNA, the CDR3 is TGTGCCAGCAGCTTAATGGGACTAGACCCAGATACGCAGTATTTT. The chain links TRBV7-3 to TRBJ2-3; TRBD2 aligns across 8 bases. The CDR3 has 15 residues. The V and J ends lost 1 base and 4 bases, in that order; junction bases with no gene match: 4. Germline assignment: CDR1 SGHTA and CDR2 FQGTGA.

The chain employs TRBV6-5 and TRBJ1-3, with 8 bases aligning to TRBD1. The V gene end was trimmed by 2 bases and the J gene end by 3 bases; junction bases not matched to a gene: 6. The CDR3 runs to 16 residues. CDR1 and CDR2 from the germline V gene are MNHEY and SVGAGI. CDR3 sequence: CASSYGTGHGGNTIYF. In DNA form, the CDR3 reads TGTGCCAGCAGTTACGGGACAGGCCACGGTGGAAACACCATATATTTT.

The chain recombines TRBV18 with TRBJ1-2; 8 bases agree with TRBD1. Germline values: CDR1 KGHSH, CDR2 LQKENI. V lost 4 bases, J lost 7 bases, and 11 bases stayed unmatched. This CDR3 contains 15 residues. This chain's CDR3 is CASSLNPQGAGGYTF. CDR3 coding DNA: TGTGCCAGCTCACTTAATCCGCAGGGGGCAGGTGGCTACACCTTC.

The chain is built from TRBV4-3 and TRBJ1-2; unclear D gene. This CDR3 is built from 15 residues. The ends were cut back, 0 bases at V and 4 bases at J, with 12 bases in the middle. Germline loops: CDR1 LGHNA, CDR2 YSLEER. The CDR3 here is CASSQESSHFYGYTF. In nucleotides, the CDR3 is TGCGCCAGCAGCCAAGAGAGTTCACATTTCTATGGCTACACCTTC.

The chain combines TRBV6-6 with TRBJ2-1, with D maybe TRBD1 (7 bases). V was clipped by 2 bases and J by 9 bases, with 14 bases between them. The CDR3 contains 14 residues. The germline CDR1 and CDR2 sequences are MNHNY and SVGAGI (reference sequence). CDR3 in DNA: TGTGCCAGCAGTTACAGGAGGGGGCACGTTGAGCAGTTCTTC. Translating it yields CASSYRRGHVEQFF.

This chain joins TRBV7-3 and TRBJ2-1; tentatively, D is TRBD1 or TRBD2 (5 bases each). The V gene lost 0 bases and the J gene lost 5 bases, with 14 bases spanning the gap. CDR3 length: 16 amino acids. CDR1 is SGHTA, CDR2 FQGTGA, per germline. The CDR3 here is CASSLTRRRGHNEQFF. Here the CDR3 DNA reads TGTGCCAGCAGCTTAACTAGGCGTCGGGGACACAATGAGCAGTTCTTC.

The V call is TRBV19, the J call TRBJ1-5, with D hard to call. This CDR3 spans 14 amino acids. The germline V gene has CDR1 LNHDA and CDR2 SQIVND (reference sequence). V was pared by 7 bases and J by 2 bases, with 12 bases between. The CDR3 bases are TGTGCCAGTACGGTCCCCGGGGGCAATCAGCCCCAGCATTTT. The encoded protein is CASTVPGGNQPQHF.

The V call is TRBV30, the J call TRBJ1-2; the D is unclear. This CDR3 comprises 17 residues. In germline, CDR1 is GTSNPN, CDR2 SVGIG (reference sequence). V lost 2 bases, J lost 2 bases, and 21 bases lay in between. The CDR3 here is CAWSPLSAGTKNYGYTF. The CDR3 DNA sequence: TGTGCCTGGAGTCCCCTATCGGCTGGAACAAAGAACTATGGCTACACCTTC. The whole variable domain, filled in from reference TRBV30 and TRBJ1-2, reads SQTIHQWPATLVQPVGSPLSLECTVEGTSNPNLYWYRQAAGRGLQLLFYSVGIGQISSEVPQNLSASRPQDRQFILSSKKLLLSDSGFYLCAWSPLSAGTKNYGYTFGSGTRLTVV.

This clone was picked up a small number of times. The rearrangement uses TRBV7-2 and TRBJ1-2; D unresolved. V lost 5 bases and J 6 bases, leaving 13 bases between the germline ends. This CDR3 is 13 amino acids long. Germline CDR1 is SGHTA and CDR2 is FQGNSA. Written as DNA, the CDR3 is TGTGCCAGCAGCCATCGACCGTCGGATGGCTACACCTTC. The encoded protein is CASSHRPSDGYTF.

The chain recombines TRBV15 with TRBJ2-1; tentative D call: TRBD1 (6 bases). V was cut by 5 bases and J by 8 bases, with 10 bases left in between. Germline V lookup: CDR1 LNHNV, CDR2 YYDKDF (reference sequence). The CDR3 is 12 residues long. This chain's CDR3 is CATSEGVYEQFF. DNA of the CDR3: TGTGCCACCAGCGAGGGGGTTTATGAGCAGTTCTTC. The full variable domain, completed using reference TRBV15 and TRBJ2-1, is DAMVIQNPRYQVTQFGKPVTLSCSQTLNHNVMYWYQQKSSQAPKLLFHYYDKDFNNEADTPDNFQSRRPNTSFCFLDIRSPGLGDTAMYLCATSEGVYEQFFGPGTRLTVL.

Here the CDR3 DNA reads TGTGCCAGCAGCCCCTCCCTGGCGGGAGCCCAAGAGACCCAGTACTTC. This gives the protein CASSPSLAGAQETQYF. The chain joins TRBV4-2 to TRBJ2-5, with TRBD2 identical over 7 bases. Germline CDR1 reads LGHNA; CDR2 reads YNFKEQ. The CDR3 contains 16 residues. V was pared by 4 bases and J by 1 base, with 9 bases of the junction left unmatched.

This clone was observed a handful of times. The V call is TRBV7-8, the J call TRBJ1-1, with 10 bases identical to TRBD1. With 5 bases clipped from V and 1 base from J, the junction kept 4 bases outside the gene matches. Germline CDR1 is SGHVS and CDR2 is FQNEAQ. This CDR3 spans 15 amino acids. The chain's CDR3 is CASSARQGANTEAFF. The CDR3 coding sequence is TGTGCCAGCAGCGCCCGACAGGGGGCGAACACTGAAGCTTTCTTT. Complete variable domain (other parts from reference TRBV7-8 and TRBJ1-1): GAGVSQSPRYKVAKRGQDVALRCDPISGHVSLFWYQQALGQGPEFLTYFQNEAQLDKSGLPSDRFFAERPEGSVSTLKIQRTQQEDSAVYLCASSARQGANTEAFFGQGTRLTVV.

The CDR3 region has the DNA TGTGCCAGCAGCTTAGCGGCTGTGGGGGAGCAGTACTTC. Translation gives CASSLAAVGEQYF. This chain connects TRBV7-2 to TRBJ2-7; D is ambiguous. The V end lost 0 bases, the J end lost 7 bases, and 10 bases lay between the germline ends. This CDR3 has 13 amino acids. Germline V gene lookup returns CDR1 SGHTA and CDR2 FQGNSA.

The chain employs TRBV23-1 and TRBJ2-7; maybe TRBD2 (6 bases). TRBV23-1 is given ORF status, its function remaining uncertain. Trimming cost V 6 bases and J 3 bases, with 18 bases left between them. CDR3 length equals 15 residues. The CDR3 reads CASRPPGLKGYEQYF. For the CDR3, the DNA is TGCGCCAGCAGGCCCCCGGGACTCAAAGGCTACGAGCAGTACTTC.

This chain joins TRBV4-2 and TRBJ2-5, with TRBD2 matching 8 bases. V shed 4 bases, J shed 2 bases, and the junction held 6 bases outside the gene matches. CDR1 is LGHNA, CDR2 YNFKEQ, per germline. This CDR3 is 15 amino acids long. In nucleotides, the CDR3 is TGTGCCAGCAGCCGACTAGCGTTAATACAAGAGACCCAGTACTTC. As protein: CASSRLALIQETQYF.

The DNA of the CDR3 is TGTGCCAGCTCACCCAAACTAGGGCAGGGTGGCGAAAAACTGTTTTTT. Amino acids: CASSPKLGQGGEKLFF. V and J are TRBV18 and TRBJ1-4; a possible D gene is TRBD1 (5 bases). This CDR3 is 16 amino acids long. Trimming took off 3 bases at V and 8 bases at J, with 19 bases between the two ends. Germline CDR1 and CDR2: KGHSH and LQKENI.

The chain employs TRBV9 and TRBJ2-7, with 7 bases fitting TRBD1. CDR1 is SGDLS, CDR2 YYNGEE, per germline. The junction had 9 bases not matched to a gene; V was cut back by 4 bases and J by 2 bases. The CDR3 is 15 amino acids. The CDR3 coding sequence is TGTGCCAGCAGCCCAACCGGGACAGCTGCCTACGAGCAGTACTTC. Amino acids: CASSPTGTAAYEQYF.

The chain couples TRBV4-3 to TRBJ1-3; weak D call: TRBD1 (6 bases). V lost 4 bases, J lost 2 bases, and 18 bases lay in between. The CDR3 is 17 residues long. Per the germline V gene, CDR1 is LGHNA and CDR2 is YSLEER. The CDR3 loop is CASSPNAAGAAGNTIYF. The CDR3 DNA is TGCGCCAGCAGCCCTAATGCGGCAGGGGCGGCTGGAAACACCATATATTTT.

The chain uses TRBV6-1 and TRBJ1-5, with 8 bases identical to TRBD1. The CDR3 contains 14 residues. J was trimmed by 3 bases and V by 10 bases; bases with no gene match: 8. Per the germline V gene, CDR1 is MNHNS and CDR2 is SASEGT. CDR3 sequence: CATLMDRANQPQHF. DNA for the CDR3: TGTGCCACCCTTATGGACAGGGCCAATCAGCCCCAGCATTTT.

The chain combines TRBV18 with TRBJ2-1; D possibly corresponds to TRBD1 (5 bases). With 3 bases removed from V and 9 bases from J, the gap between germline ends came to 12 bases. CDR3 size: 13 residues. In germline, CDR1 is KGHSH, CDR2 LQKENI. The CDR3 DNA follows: TGTGCCAGCTCACCGGGGCCCTCGGGTGAGCAGTTCTTC. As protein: CASSPGPSGEQFF.

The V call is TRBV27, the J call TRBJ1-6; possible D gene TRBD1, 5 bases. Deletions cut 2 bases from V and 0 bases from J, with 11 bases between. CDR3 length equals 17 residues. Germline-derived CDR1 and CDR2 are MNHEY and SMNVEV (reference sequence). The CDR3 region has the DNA TGTGCCAGCAGTTTAAGGGGCCGCGGCTCCTATAATTCACCCCTCCACTTT. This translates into CASSLRGRGSYNSPLHF.

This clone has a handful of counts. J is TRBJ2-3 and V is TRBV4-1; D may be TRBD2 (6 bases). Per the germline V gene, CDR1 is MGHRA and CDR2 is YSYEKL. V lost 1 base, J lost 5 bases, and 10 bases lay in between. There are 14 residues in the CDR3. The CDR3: CASSQVRGIDTQYF. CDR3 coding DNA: TGCGCCAGCAGCCAAGTTCGGGGGATAGATACGCAGTATTTT.

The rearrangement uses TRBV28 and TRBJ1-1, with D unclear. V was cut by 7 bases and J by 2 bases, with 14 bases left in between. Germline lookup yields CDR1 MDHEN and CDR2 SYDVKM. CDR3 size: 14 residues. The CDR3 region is CASNLVSVNTEAFF. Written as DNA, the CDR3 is TGTGCCAGCAATTTGGTCTCGGTAAACACTGAAGCTTTCTTT. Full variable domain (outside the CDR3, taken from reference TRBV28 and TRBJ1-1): DVKVTQSSRYLVKRTGEKVFLECVQDMDHENMFWYRQDPGLGLRLIYFSYDVKMKEKGDIPEGYSVSREKKERFSLILESASTNQTSMYLCASNLVSVNTEAFFGQGTRLTVV.

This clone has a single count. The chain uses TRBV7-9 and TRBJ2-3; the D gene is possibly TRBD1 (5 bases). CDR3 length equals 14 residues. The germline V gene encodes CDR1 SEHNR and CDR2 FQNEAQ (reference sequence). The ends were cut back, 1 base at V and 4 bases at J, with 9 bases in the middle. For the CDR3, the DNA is TGTGCCAGCAGCTTAGGCAGACAGCCAGATACGCAGTATTTT. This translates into CASSLGRQPDTQYF.